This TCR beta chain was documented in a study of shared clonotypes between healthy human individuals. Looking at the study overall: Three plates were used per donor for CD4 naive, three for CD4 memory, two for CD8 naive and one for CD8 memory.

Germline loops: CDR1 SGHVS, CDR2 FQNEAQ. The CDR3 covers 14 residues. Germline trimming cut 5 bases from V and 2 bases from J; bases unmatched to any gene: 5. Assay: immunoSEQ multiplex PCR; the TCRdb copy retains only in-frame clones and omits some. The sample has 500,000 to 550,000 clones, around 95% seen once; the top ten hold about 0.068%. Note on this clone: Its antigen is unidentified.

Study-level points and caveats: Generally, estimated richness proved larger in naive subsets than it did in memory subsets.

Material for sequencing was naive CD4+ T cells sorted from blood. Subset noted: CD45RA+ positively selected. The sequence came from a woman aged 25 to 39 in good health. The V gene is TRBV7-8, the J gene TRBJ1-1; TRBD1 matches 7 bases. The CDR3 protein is CASSRRQGNTEAFF. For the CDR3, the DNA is TGTGCCAGCAGCCGAAGACAGGGAAACACTGAAGCTTTCTTT.